Detailed here is one T cell receptor (beta chain). This clone's antigen is unknown. No clone much larger than this one lies a single base away; base qualities are absent. For sequencing, an Illumina HiSeq 1500 was employed. TCRdb reprocessed the public reads (quality trimming at Q25 with fastp, clone calling with MiXCR) and kept in-frame beta chains. Identical CDR3 proteins give one entry, which carries the most common genes and DNA. For this sample there are around 140,000 distinct CDR3 sequences; approximately 30% appear just once. The leading ten clones occupy 45% to 55% of the sample. The data stem from a study of T cell repertoires in cytomegalovirus infection (dated by TCRdb to the late 2010s). Background for the entire study: The peptide stimulations were aimed at well-studied HLA-B-restricted epitopes as well as recently identified HLA-C-restricted CMV epitopes, whose presentation resists viral immunomodulation. Because public TCR beta signatures pointed to carriage of CMV infection together with the matching HLA type, the HLA type of each donor mattered for the analysis. The research as a whole found: The ex vivo response was dominated by HLA-C-restricted CMV-specific TCR beta clonotypes, which also provided the single most frequent clonotype in two of eight donors. In both this cohort and an independent roughly 400-donor cohort, the cumulative frequency of public TCR beta family members distinguished carriers of CMV infection plus the relevant HLA type.

V is pared back by 0 bases and J by 0 bases, with 19 bases lying between the germline termini. For CDR1 and CDR2, the germline V gene (reference sequence) lists DFQATT and SNEGSKA. The CDR3 runs 18 residues from the cysteine to the phenylalanine. The DNA shown is the 54-base CDR3, in frame from base 1. The treatment or condition label corresponds to: in vitro stimulation with specific CMV peptide epitopes to enrich CMV-specific T cells. This receptor was obtained from a human donor in good health (CMV status not recorded). Some clones in this sample may be carry-over from other donors' samples. Specimen: CD8+ T cells from cultured PBMCs, collected from culture after CMV antigen stimulation. The rearrangement joined TRBV20-1 to TRBJ2-3; the D gene is perhaps TRBD1, on 6 matching bases. The CDR3: CSARDPTGPNYSTDTQYF. The DNA reads TGCAGTGCTAGAGATCCGACAGGACCCAATTATAGCACAGATACGCAGTATTTT.